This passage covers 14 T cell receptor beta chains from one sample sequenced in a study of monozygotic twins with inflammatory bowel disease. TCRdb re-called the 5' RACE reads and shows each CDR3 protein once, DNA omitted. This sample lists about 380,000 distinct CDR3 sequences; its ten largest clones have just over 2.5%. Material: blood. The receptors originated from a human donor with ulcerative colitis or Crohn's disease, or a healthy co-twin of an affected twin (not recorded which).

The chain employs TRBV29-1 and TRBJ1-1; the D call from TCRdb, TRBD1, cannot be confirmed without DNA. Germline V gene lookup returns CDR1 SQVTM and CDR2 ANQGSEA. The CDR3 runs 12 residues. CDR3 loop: CSADAGTAEAFF. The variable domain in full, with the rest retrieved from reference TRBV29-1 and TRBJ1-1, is SAVISQKPSRDICQRGTSLTIQCQVDSQVTMMFWYRQQPGQSLTLIATANQGSEATYESGFVIDKFPISRPNLTFSTLTVSNMSPEDSSIYLCSADAGTAEAFFGQGTRLTVV.

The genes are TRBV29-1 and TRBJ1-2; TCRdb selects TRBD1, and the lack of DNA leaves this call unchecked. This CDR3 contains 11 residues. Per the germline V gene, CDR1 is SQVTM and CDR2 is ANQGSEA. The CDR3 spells CSVTRGDGYTF.

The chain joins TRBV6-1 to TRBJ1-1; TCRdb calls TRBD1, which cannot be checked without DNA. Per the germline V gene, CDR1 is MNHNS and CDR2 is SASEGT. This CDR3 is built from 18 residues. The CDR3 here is CASSEASGTDDFNTEAFF.

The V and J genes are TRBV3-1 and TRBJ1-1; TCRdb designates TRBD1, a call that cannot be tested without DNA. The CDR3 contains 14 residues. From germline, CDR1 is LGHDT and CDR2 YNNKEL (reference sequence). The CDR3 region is CASSQVLGDTEAFF.

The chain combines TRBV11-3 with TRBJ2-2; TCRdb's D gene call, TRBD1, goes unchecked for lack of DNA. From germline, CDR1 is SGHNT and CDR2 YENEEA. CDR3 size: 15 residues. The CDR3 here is CASSLDLGGTGELFF.

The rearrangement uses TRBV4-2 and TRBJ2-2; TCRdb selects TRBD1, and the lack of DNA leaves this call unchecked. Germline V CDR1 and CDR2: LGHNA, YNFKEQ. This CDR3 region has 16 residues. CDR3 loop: CASSQGFRGTPGELFF.

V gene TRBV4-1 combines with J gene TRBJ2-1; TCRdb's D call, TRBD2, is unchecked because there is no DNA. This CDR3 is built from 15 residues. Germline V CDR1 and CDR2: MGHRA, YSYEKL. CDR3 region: CASSRSGSKYNEQFF.

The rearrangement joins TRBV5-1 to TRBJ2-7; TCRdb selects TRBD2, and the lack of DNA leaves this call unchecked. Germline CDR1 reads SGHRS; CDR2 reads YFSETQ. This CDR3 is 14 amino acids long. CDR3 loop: CASSLGTRIYEQYF.

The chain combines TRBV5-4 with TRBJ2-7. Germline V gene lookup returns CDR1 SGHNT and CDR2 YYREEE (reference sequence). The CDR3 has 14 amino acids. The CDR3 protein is CASTLDRYSYEQYF.

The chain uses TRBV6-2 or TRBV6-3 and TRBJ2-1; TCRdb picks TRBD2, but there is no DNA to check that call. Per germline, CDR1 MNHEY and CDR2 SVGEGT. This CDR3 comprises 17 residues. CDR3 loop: CASSYPKTSGGYNEQFF.

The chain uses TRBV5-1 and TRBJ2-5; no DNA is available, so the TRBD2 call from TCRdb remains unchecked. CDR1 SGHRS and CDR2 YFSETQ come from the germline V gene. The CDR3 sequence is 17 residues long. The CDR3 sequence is CASSLMATSGDQETQYF.

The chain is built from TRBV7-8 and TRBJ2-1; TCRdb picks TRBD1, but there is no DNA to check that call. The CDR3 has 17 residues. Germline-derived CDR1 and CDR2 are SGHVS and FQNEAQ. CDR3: CASSLPTGTGRYNEQFF.

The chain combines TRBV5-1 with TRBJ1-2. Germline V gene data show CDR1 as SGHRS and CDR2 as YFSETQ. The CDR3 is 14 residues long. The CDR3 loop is CASSLGSGLYGYTF.

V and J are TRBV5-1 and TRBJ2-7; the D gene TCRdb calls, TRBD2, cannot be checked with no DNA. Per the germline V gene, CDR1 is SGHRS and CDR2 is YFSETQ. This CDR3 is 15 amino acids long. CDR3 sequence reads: CASSLAGGGIYEQYF.